The 31 T cell receptor beta chains listed next were all sequenced from one sample in a study of cytotoxic CD8 clonotypes in ibrutinib-treated CLL. The repertoire was sequenced with immunoSEQ multiplex PCR; TCRdb's copy has only in-frame clones and lacks some. The repertoire holds a few hundred thousand clones, with roughly 71% as singletons. The sample here was PBMCs, taken after 36 months of ibrutinib treatment. The receptors here all came from a human donor with chronic lymphocytic leukemia.

The chain employs TRBV18 and TRBJ1-4; maybe TRBD1 (6 bases). The CDR3 consists of 13 residues. Trimming pared 10 bases from V and 1 base from J, leaving 10 bases between. CDR1 is KGHSH, CDR2 LQKENI, per germline. The CDR3 loop is CATEDRTNEKLFF. In nucleotides, the CDR3 is TGTGCCACCGAGGACAGAACTAATGAAAAACTGTTTTTT.

The V and J genes are TRBV7-6 and TRBJ2-1; D unresolved. The CDR3 is made up of 16 amino acids. Trimming left V 6 bases short and J 6 bases short, with 21 bases between. Per the germline V gene, CDR1 is SGHVS and CDR2 is FNYEAQ. For the CDR3, the DNA is TGTGCCAGCAGTTTTAACCCCGCGCCAACGTCCAATGAGCAGTTCTTC. Translating it yields CASSFNPAPTSNEQFF.

V and J are TRBV19 and TRBJ1-5, with D tentatively TRBD1 (5 bases). The CDR3 contains 16 residues. CDR1 and CDR2 from the germline V gene are LNHDA and SQIVND (reference sequence). Trimming cost V 3 bases and J 2 bases, with 14 bases left between them. The CDR3 sequence is CASSISGSYGNQPQHF. The CDR3 region has the DNA TGTGCCAGTAGTATCTCAGGGTCCTACGGCAATCAGCCCCAGCATTTT. Full variable domain (remainder filled in from reference TRBV19 and TRBJ1-5): DGGITQSPKYLFRKEGQNVTLSCEQNLNHDAMYWYRQDPGQGLRLIYYSQIVNDFQKGDIAEGYSVSREKKESFPLTVTSAQKNPTAFYLCASSISGSYGNQPQHFGDGTRLSIL.

This clone was found a few times. The chain combines TRBV13 with TRBJ2-3; 9 nucleotides match TRBD2. The CDR3 spans 18 residues. V was pared by 4 bases and J by 5 bases, with 16 bases of the junction left unmatched. Per the germline V gene, CDR1 is PRHDT and CDR2 is FYEKMQ (reference sequence). CDR3 nucleotides: TGTGCCAGCAGCTCACCCCTCGGGCTAGCGGGGTCTGGAGATACGCAGTATTTT. Translating gives CASSSPLGLAGSGDTQYF.

The chain recombines TRBV6-6 with TRBJ2-3; D gene unclear. The CDR3 has 13 amino acids. Germline assignment: CDR1 MNHNY and CDR2 SVGAGI (reference sequence). Trimming removed 4 bases at V and 0 bases at J, with 5 bases between. CDR3 amino acids: CASSLLSTDTQYF. The CDR3, as DNA: TGTGCCAGCAGTTTATTGAGCACAGATACGCAGTATTTT.

The chain has TRBV28 and TRBJ1-2, with D hard to call. Trimming took off 5 bases at V and 4 bases at J, with 14 bases between the two ends. In germline, CDR1 is MDHEN, CDR2 SYDVKM. This CDR3 is 14 amino acids long. CDR3 DNA: TGTGCCAGCAGTCCTACCGGGCTGCCCTATGGCTACACCTTC. Protein product: CASSPTGLPYGYTF.

This clone showed up just a few times. The chain links TRBV28 to TRBJ2-7; D not resolved. The germline V gene has CDR1 MDHEN and CDR2 SYDVKM. This CDR3 region has 14 residues. The V end was cut by 2 bases, the J end by 3 bases, with 11 bases between. Here the CDR3 DNA reads TGTGCCAGCAGTTTACGGCAGACCCTCTACGAGCAGTACTTC. Translating gives CASSLRQTLYEQYF.

This rearrangement joins TRBV6-1 to TRBJ2-2, with D perhaps matching TRBD1 or TRBD2 (5 bases each). The germline gives CDR1 MNHNS, CDR2 SASEGT. Trimming stripped 10 bases from V and 4 bases from J, with 13 bases between. CDR3 length: 13 residues. This CDR3 reads CATERGLTGELFF. CDR3 nucleotide sequence: TGTGCCACAGAGAGGGGTCTCACCGGGGAGCTGTTTTTT.

There are a few counts of this clone. The V gene is TRBV11-2, the J gene TRBJ2-4, with D perhaps matching TRBD1 (6 bases). The CDR3 is made up of 13 amino acids. Germline CDR1 and CDR2: SGHAT and FQNNGV. Trimming removed 1 base at V and 6 bases at J, with 7 bases between. Here the CDR3 DNA reads TGTGCCAGCAGCTTAGGCAGGGGAAACATTCAGTACTTC. As protein: CASSLGRGNIQYF.

The count of this clone is one. The genes are TRBV28 and TRBJ2-2; no clear D. The V end was cut by 7 bases, the J end by 1 base, with 10 bases between. The CDR3 has 14 residues. Germline CDR1 reads MDHEN; CDR2 reads SYDVKM. CDR3 nucleotides: TGTGCCAGCATGAAGACCTTGAACACCGGGGAGCTGTTTTTT. This translates into CASMKTLNTGELFF.

J is TRBJ1-5 and V is TRBV6-5; 9 bases match TRBD1. Trimming cost V 2 bases and J 0 bases; bases outside gene matches: 2. The CDR3 length is 16 residues. From germline, CDR1 is MNHEY and CDR2 SVGAGI. The CDR3, as DNA: TGTGCCAGCAGTTACCGGACAGGGGATAGCAATCAGCCCCAGCATTTT. It codes for CASSYRTGDSNQPQHF.

This chain links TRBV25-1 with TRBJ1-2; tentatively, D is TRBD1 (5 bases). This CDR3 comprises 15 residues. Germline V lookup: CDR1 MGHDK, CDR2 SYGVNS. V dropped 1 base and J dropped 8 bases, with 17 bases sitting between them. The CDR3 DNA reads TGTGCCAGCAGTGAATCGGGGGTCGGAGAGAGGGGCTACACCTTC. Translated, it gives CASSESGVGERGYTF.

The V gene is TRBV27, the J gene TRBJ2-1; the D is unclear. V lost 0 bases, J lost 2 bases, and 8 bases lay in between. This CDR3 has 15 residues. Germline CDR1 and CDR2: MNHEY and SMNVEV (reference sequence). CDR3 sequence reads: CASSLSEKPYNEQFF. The CDR3 DNA reads as TGTGCCAGCAGTTTATCCGAAAAACCCTACAATGAGCAGTTCTTC.

This chain uses TRBV7-9 with TRBJ1-3, with no clear D. Trimming pared 5 bases from V and 2 bases from J, leaving 13 bases between. CDR1 is SEHNR and CDR2 is FQNEAQ in the germline V gene (reference sequence). The CDR3 totals 15 residues. The chain's CDR3 is CASSDPKMPGNTIYF. The CDR3 bases are TGTGCCAGCAGCGACCCGAAGATGCCTGGAAACACCATATATTTT.

This sequence joins TRBV10-3 and TRBJ2-6; possible D gene TRBD1, 7 bases. Germline CDR1 and CDR2: ENHRY and SYGVKD. The CDR3 spans 17 residues. V was cut by 5 bases and J by 4 bases, with 18 bases left in between. In DNA, the CDR3 is TGTGCCATCAGTCGACAGGGATCGGGAGCGGGGGCCAACGTCCTGACTTTC. Protein: CAISRQGSGAGANVLTF.

The V and J genes are TRBV19 and TRBJ1-5; weak D call: TRBD1 (6 bases). The CDR3 extends over 13 amino acids. Germline assignment: CDR1 LNHDA and CDR2 SQIVND (reference sequence). Trimming removed 5 bases at V and 5 bases at J, with 10 bases between. CDR3 sequence: CASSLGQYQPQHF. For the CDR3, the DNA is TGTGCCAGTAGTCTAGGACAGTATCAGCCCCAGCATTTT. Full variable domain (rest looked up from reference TRBV19 and TRBJ1-5): DGGITQSPKYLFRKEGQNVTLSCEQNLNHDAMYWYRQDPGQGLRLIYYSQIVNDFQKGDIAEGYSVSREKKESFPLTVTSAQKNPTAFYLCASSLGQYQPQHFGDGTRLSIL.

The chain recombines TRBV6-1 with TRBJ1-5, with D unclear. The CDR3 extends over 15 amino acids. Germline V gives CDR1 MNHNS, CDR2 SASEGT. V was pared by 7 bases and J by 9 bases, with 22 bases between. The CDR3: CASTGPIGSYWPQHF. CDR3 DNA sequence: TGTGCCAGCACCGGACCCATCGGCAGCTATTGGCCCCAGCATTTT.

This chain connects TRBV11-2 to TRBJ2-3, with 11 bases that match TRBD2. Germline loops: CDR1 SGHAT, CDR2 FQNNGV. V dropped 2 bases and J dropped 6; count of bases not matched to a gene: 13. The CDR3 loop spans 18 amino acids. The CDR3 region has the DNA TGTGCCAGCAGCTTAAGGCGGTTAGCGGGGGGGCCGGCGGATACGCAGTATTTT. This encodes CASSLRRLAGGPADTQYF.

This clone appeared a few times. The chain links TRBV9 to TRBJ1-1; D gene ambiguous. Germline CDR1 and CDR2: SGDLS and YYNGEE. The V and J ends lost 4 bases and 3 bases respectively, with 16 bases between them. The CDR3 is 15 residues long. CDR3 protein: CASSPRLLEDTEAFF. In nucleotides, the CDR3 is TGTGCCAGCAGCCCACGACTATTAGAGGACACTGAAGCTTTCTTT.

The V call is TRBV13, the J call TRBJ1-1; no firm D call. The CDR3 sequence is 13 residues long. Germline CDR1 and CDR2: PRHDT and FYEKMQ (reference sequence). Trimming removed 0 bases at V and 10 bases at J, with 12 bases between. CDR3 DNA sequence: TGTGCCAGCAGCTTAGGGACCCTGGCGGGAGCTTTCTTT. It translates to CASSLGTLAGAFF.

Only a few counts were recorded for this clone. The chain carries TRBV6-6 and TRBJ1-2, with unresolved D. This CDR3 is 12 amino acids long. V lost 5 bases and J lost 2, with 6 bases in between. Germline V gene lookup returns CDR1 MNHNY and CDR2 SVGAGI (reference sequence). Written as DNA, the CDR3 is TGTGCCAGCAGTAACACGAACTATGGCTACACCTTC. It encodes CASSNTNYGYTF.

The chain links TRBV7-2 to TRBJ2-7; D unresolved. The V end lost 4 bases, the J end lost 2 bases, and 12 bases lay between the germline ends. The CDR3 runs to 14 residues. The V gene's germline CDR1 is SGHTA and CDR2 FQGNSA. CDR3 residues: CASSSFGRTYEQYF. The CDR3, as DNA: TGTGCCAGCAGCTCCTTTGGGCGAACCTACGAGCAGTACTTC.

V gene TRBV7-3 combines with J gene TRBJ2-1; 9 nucleotides line up with TRBD2. This CDR3 is 18 amino acids long. The germline CDR1 and CDR2 sequences are SGHTA and FQGTGA. The junction had 19 bases not matched to a gene; V was cut back by 5 bases and J by 8 bases. The CDR3 coding sequence is TGTGCCAGCAGCCCTACCCCGTTGCTAGCGGGGCTGCGGGATGAGCAGTTCTTC. Translation: CASSPTPLLAGLRDEQFF. Based on the CDR3 plus reference TRBV7-3 and TRBJ2-1, the full variable domain is GAGVSQTPSNKVTEKGKYVELRCDPISGHTALYWYRQSLGQGPEFLIYFQGTGAADDSGLPNDRFFAVRPEGSVSTLKIQRTERGDSAVYLCASSPTPLLAGLRDEQFFGPGTRLTVL.

This clone has only a few counts. The chain has TRBV7-3 and TRBJ2-2; possible D gene TRBD2, 5 bases. This CDR3 has 13 residues. Trimming shortened V by 5 bases and J by 5 bases, and 9 bases separated the two germline ends. Per the germline V gene, CDR1 is SGHTA and CDR2 is FQGTGA. DNA for the CDR3: TGTGCCAGCAGCGAAACTAGGACCGGGGAGCTGTTTTTT. This encodes CASSETRTGELFF.

In DNA, the CDR3 is TGTGCCAGCAGCTTTCCCCCCGGCAGGGGGCATCAAGAGACCCAGTACTTC. The encoded protein is CASSFPPGRGHQETQYF. V is TRBV7-8 and J is TRBJ2-5; TRBD1 matches 8 bases. Germline V CDR1 and CDR2: SGHVS, FQNEAQ. This CDR3 contains 17 residues. V lost 3 bases and J lost 2; bases outside the gene matches: 11.

Here the CDR3 reads CASIPAGPGLGNEQFF. The DNA of the CDR3 is TGTGCCAGCATCCCAGCGGGCCCCGGGTTAGGCAATGAGCAGTTCTTC. The V and J genes are TRBV7-8 and TRBJ2-1; weak D call: TRBD2 (6 bases). Germline CDR1 is SGHVS and CDR2 is FQNEAQ. The CDR3 spans 16 residues. The V and J ends lost 7 bases and 6 bases respectively, with 22 bases between them. Full variable domain (remainder filled in from reference TRBV7-8 and TRBJ2-1): GAGVSQSPRYKVAKRGQDVALRCDPISGHVSLFWYQQALGQGPEFLTYFQNEAQLDKSGLPSDRFFAERPEGSVSTLKIQRTQQEDSAVYLCASIPAGPGLGNEQFFGPGTRLTVL.

The table lists this clone with a few counts. The chain uses TRBV9 and TRBJ1-5; perhaps TRBD1 as D (6 bases). The V end was cut by 3 bases, the J end by 0 bases, with 13 bases between. CDR1 and CDR2 from the germline V gene are SGDLS and YYNGEE. CDR3 size: 16 residues. The CDR3 DNA is TGTGCCAGCAGCGAGGGGGGCCCGTATAGCAATCAGCCCCAGCATTTT. This translates into CASSEGGPYSNQPQHF.

The rearrangement uses TRBV28 and TRBJ2-6, with 11 nucleotides matching TRBD2. Germline CDR1 MDHEN, CDR2 SYDVKM. The CDR3 contains 19 residues. J gave up 0 bases and V 7 bases, and 11 bases lay outside the gene matches. The CDR3 is CASMGLAVSASSGANVLTF. CDR3 nucleotide sequence: TGTGCCAGCATGGGACTAGCGGTGTCCGCCTCCTCTGGGGCCAACGTCCTGACTTTC.

The rearrangement joins TRBV9 to TRBJ2-1; tentatively, D is TRBD1 (5 bases). Germline CDR1 reads SGDLS; CDR2 reads YYNGEE. This CDR3 contains 16 residues. V was pared by 3 bases and J by 0 bases, with 13 bases between. The CDR3 spells CASSARQWSSYNEQFF. The CDR3 coding sequence is TGTGCCAGCAGCGCGAGACAGTGGAGCTCCTACAATGAGCAGTTCTTC.

The chain links TRBV9 to TRBJ2-5; 12 bases fit TRBD1. This CDR3 region has 15 residues. Germline loops: CDR1 SGDLS, CDR2 YYNGEE. V shed 3 bases and J 5 bases; nucleotides not matched to a gene: 5. The CDR3 coding sequence is TGTGCCAGCAGCGCTCGGGACAGGGGGCGGGAGACCCAGTACTTC. Residues: CASSARDRGRETQYF.

Concerning this clone: The junction shows a germline mismatch at one end, possibly a read error. The chain combines TRBV2 with TRBJ2-1, with TRBD1 identical over 10 bases. The CDR3 has 14 residues. The germline V gene encodes CDR1 SNHLY and CDR2 FYNNEI. The CDR3 loop is CAGEPGQGLNDQFF. CDR3 coding DNA: TGTGCCGGAGAGCCGGGACAGGGGCTCAATGATCAGTTCTTC.